This T cell receptor (beta chain) originates from a study of identical twins. Broader study findings: Models underestimated TCR alpha sharing (out-of-frame) in monozygotic twins.

Each donor was a healthy Caucasian. This clonotype was detected a few times. Its cognate antigen is unknown. TCRdb re-called the 5' RACE reads through MiXCR, storing one row per CDR3 protein. The sample shows 500,000 or so distinct CDR3 sequences, more than 13% of them seen only once. Germline loops: CDR1 SGHRS, CDR2 YFSETQ. This CDR3 is 17 amino acids long. Trimming took off 3 bases at V and 3 bases at J, with 22 bases between the two ends. This sample was shared with a second study, whose subject was yellow fever vaccine responses in identical twins.

The clonotype originates from a woman aged 18 to 35 in good health. The V and J genes are TRBV5-1 and TRBJ2-7; D is possibly TRBD1 (9 bases). Source material: CD4+ T cells sorted from blood. CDR3 amino acids: CASSSYTGGDRDYEQYF. The CDR3 bases are TGCGCCAGCAGCTCCTACACGGGGGGGGACAGGGACTACGAGCAGTACTTC. The complete variable domain, with remaining parts taken from reference TRBV5-1 and TRBJ2-7, reads KAGVTQTPRYLIKTRGQQVTLSCSPISGHRSVSWYQQTPGQGLQFLFEYFSETQRNKGNFPGRFSGRQFSNSRSEMNVSTLELGDSALYLCASSSYTGGDRDYEQYFGPGTRLTVT.